Below, 14 T cell receptor beta chains from the same sample are listed, as sequenced in a study of spatial heterogeneity in lung cancer. TCRdb re-called the 5' RACE reads with MiXCR, one entry per CDR3 protein. The sample gives 20,000 to 25,000 distinct CDR3 sequences, around 3.2% of which show up once; under 30% is in the top ten. As for time point: sample taken at primary tumor resection. The specimen was PBMCs, collected at surgery. The receptors stem from a female donor with early-stage non-small cell lung cancer.

This clonotype was detected many times. This chain connects TRBV7-8 to TRBJ2-3; no definite D call. CDR1 and CDR2 from the germline V gene are SGHVS and FQNEAQ. The germline V and J ends were trimmed by 5 bases and 8 bases, with 14 bases remaining between them. This CDR3 comprises 13 residues. DNA for the CDR3: TGTGCCAGCAGCCCACACCCCTTTGGTACGCAGTATTTT. Protein sequence: CASSPHPFGTQYF.

Many counts were recorded for this clonotype. The chain couples TRBV4-2 to TRBJ2-3; D is undetermined. Germline V gives CDR1 LGHNA, CDR2 YNFKEQ. The CDR3 sequence is 15 residues long. Trimming stripped 0 bases from V and 9 bases from J, with 16 bases between. The CDR3 DNA sequence: TGTGCCAGCAGCCAAGATCCCTACCTTGCGGTAACGCAGTATTTT. Translated, it gives CASSQDPYLAVTQYF.

About this clonotype itself: This may arise from a read error, as a much more abundant clone is one base away. The rearrangement links TRBV7-8 to TRBJ2-1, with 13 bases matching TRBD2. The length of the CDR3 is 15 residues. Losses at the gene ends were 4 bases for V and 9 bases for J; bases not matched to a gene: 6. Germline V gives CDR1 SGHVS, CDR2 FQNEAQ. CDR3 protein: CASSYGTSGIIEQFF. CDR3 nucleotides: TGTGCCAGCAGCTACGGGACTAGCGGGATAATTGAGCAGTTCTTC. Full variable domain (missing parts from reference TRBV7-8 and TRBJ2-1): GAGVSQSPRYKVAKRGQDVALRCDPISGHVSLFWYQQALGQGPEFLTYFQNEAQLDKSGLPSDRFFAERPEGSVSTLKIQRTQQEDSAVYLCASSYGTSGIIEQFFGPGTRLTVL.

At least ten counts were recorded for this clonotype. The chain joins TRBV7-9 to TRBJ1-4, with D hard to call. Germline loops: CDR1 SEHNR, CDR2 FQNEAQ (reference sequence). The CDR3 consists of 15 residues. V was trimmed by 5 bases and J by 0 bases, leaving 10 bases between them. This CDR3 reads CASSPGPTTNEKLFF. The CDR3 coding sequence is TGTGCCAGCAGCCCCGGGCCGACAACTAATGAAAAACTGTTTTTT.

There are many counts of this clonotype. This chain uses TRBV5-1 with TRBJ1-1, with D unresolved. Looked up from germline, CDR1 is SGHRS and CDR2 is YFSETQ. The CDR3 contains 12 residues. Trimming took off 7 bases at V and 2 bases at J, with 9 bases between the two ends. Here the CDR3 DNA reads TGCGCCAGCCAGAGCCCTAACACTGAAGCTTTCTTT. Translating it yields CASQSPNTEAFF.

This clonotype was observed many times. This sequence joins TRBV20-1 and TRBJ1-6; 9 bases match TRBD1. With V trimmed by 1 base and J by 8 bases, 6 bases remained unmatched. The V gene's germline CDR1 is DFQATT and CDR2 SNEGSKA (reference sequence). The CDR3 runs 15 residues. The CDR3 protein is CSARGLTGGDSPLHF. Written as DNA, the CDR3 is TGCAGTGCTAGAGGACTTACAGGGGGCGATTCACCCCTCCACTTT.

This clonotype was counted ten times or more. The V and J genes are TRBV7-8 and TRBJ2-5; no definite D call. The germline V gene has CDR1 SGHVS and CDR2 FQNEAQ. Between the trimmed V and J ends, which lost 2 bases and 4 bases, there was a span of 8 bases. This CDR3 is built from 13 residues. The CDR3 region is CASSLTRPETQYF. As DNA, the CDR3 is TGTGCCAGCAGCTTAACCCGGCCAGAGACCCAGTACTTC.

This clonotype was observed many times. The chain uses TRBV29-1 and TRBJ1-3; D unresolved. The CDR3 extends over 14 amino acids. The germline V and J ends were trimmed by 3 bases and 1 base, with 10 bases remaining between them. CDR1 is SQVTM, CDR2 ANQGSEA, per germline. In nucleotides, the CDR3 is TGCAGCGTTGACCAGGACGCTTCTGGAAACACCATATATTTT. Translated: CSVDQDASGNTIYF.

This clonotype showed up many times. The chain combines TRBV21-1 with TRBJ1-4; the D segment call TRBD1 is taken from the table without a DNA check. TRBV21-1 constitutes a pseudogene. The CDR3 is 16 amino acids. The CDR3 sequence is CATGPRDRGSGEKLFF. The CDR3 DNA sequence: TGTGCCACGGGTCCCCGGGACAGGGGTTCGGGTGAAAAACTGTTTTTT.

This clonotype was picked up many times. This chain joins TRBV20-1 and TRBJ1-2; no reliable D call. CDR1 is DFQATT and CDR2 is SNEGSKA in the germline V gene (reference sequence). This CDR3 is built from 12 residues. Trimming removed 2 bases at V and 6 bases at J, with 10 bases between. The CDR3 DNA reads as TGCAGTGCTAGAATGCCACATCATGGCTACACCTTC. It codes for CSARMPHHGYTF.

The gene calls are TRBV24-1 and TRBJ2-3; D call uncertain. The length of the CDR3 is 12 residues. V gave up 3 bases and J gave up 8 bases, with 8 bases separating them. The germline V gene has CDR1 KGHDR and CDR2 SFDVKD. CDR3 in amino acids: CATSDRVGTQYF. The CDR3 coding sequence is TGTGCCACCAGTGATAGGGTGGGTACGCAGTATTTT.

This clonotype was detected many times. J is TRBJ1-3 and V is TRBV29-1; D remains unclear. The ends were cut back, 7 bases at V and 0 bases at J, with 16 bases in the middle. There are 15 residues in the CDR3. CDR1 and CDR2 (germline): SQVTM, ANQGSEA. The CDR3 DNA reads TGCAGCGCCGAACGCAGAGGGAGCTCTGGAAACACCATATATTTT. Protein: CSAERRGSSGNTIYF.

This clonotype was seen ten or more times. The chain couples TRBV14 to TRBJ2-1; TRBD2 aligns across 8 bases. This CDR3 region has 17 residues. V was clipped by 1 base and J by 4 bases; unmatched bases: 9. The germline V gene has CDR1 SGHDN and CDR2 FVKESK. The CDR3 sequence: CASSQVVGLAGYNEQFF. Here the CDR3 DNA reads TGTGCCAGCAGCCAAGTTGTTGGGCTAGCGGGTTACAATGAGCAGTTCTTC.

This clonotype was counted at least ten times. The V and J genes are TRBV7-9 and TRBJ2-3; D unresolved. V was clipped by 2 bases and J by 7 bases, with 13 bases between them. In germline, CDR1 is SEHNR, CDR2 FQNEAQ (reference sequence). The CDR3 loop spans 14 amino acids. CDR3 in amino acids: CASSLSTLPYTQYF. For the CDR3, the DNA is TGTGCCAGCAGCTTATCGACTCTACCTTATACGCAGTATTTT.